Below are 18 T cell receptor beta chains sequenced from a single sample in a study of blood T cell repertoires in COVID-19. Clones were sequenced by immunoSEQ multiplex PCR, and TCRdb holds only the in-frame ones, with some missing. Of more than 150,000 clones listed, 80% to 90% are singletons. What was sequenced was peripheral blood. The receptor set was obtained from a woman in her 70s with acute or convalescent COVID-19.

The V call is TRBV28, the J call TRBJ1-4; the D gene is possibly TRBD1 (6 bases). CDR1 is MDHEN, CDR2 SYDVKM, per germline. Deletions cut 1 base from V and 14 bases from J, with 20 bases between. CDR3 size: 15 residues. CDR3 coding DNA: TGTGCCAGCAGTTTATCGGGGGGCGGGCCTGGGAAGCTGTTTTTT. Translating it yields CASSLSGGGPGKLFF. Variable domain in full (rest from reference TRBV28 and TRBJ1-4): DVKVTQSSRYLVKRTGEKVFLECVQDMDHENMFWYRQDPGLGLRLIYFSYDVKMKEKGDIPEGYSVSREKKERFSLILESASTNQTSMYLCASSLSGGGPGKLFFGSGTQLSVL.

This rearrangement joins TRBV10-3 to TRBJ2-6; weak D call: TRBD1 (6 bases). V was shortened by 3 bases and J by 2 bases, with 11 bases between the two germline ends. Germline values: CDR1 ENHRY, CDR2 SYGVKD. The CDR3 contains 16 residues. The CDR3 DNA follows: TGTGCCATCAGTGACCTCAACAGGGCTGGGGCCAACGTCCTGACTTTC. Protein: CAISDLNRAGANVLTF.

This clone occurred a few times. V is TRBV29-1 and J is TRBJ1-4; D is possibly TRBD1 (6 bases). CDR3 size: 16 residues. The germline V gene encodes CDR1 SQVTM and CDR2 ANQGSEA. Trimming removed 4 bases from V and 0 bases from J, with 15 bases in between. The CDR3 loop reads CSVVLGQPATNEKLFF. For the CDR3, the DNA is TGCAGCGTTGTCTTGGGACAACCTGCAACTAATGAAAAACTGTTTTTT.

In DNA form, the CDR3 reads TGTGCCAGCAGCCAAGGACAGTACTTGAACACTGAAGCTTTCTTT. Amino acids: CASSQGQYLNTEAFF. The chain combines TRBV3-1 (or the pseudogene TRBV3-2) with TRBJ1-1; D perhaps matches TRBD1 (5 bases). Between the trimmed V and J ends, which lost 1 base and 0 bases, there was a span of 9 bases. Germline assignment: CDR1 LGHDT and CDR2 YNNKEL (reference sequence). The CDR3 spans 15 residues.

The chain employs TRBV19 and TRBJ2-1; TRBD2 agrees at 16 bases. With 8 bases clipped from V and 7 bases from J, the junction kept 5 bases outside the gene matches. The CDR3 runs 15 residues. Germline-derived CDR1 and CDR2 are LNHDA and SQIVND (reference sequence). The CDR3 region has the DNA TGTGCCAGTGGGACTAGCGGGAGGGCACGGAATGAGCAGTTCTTC. Translating it yields CASGTSGRARNEQFF.

V usage is TRBV7-2 and J usage is TRBJ2-1, with D perhaps matching TRBD1 (6 bases). CDR3 size: 15 residues. The ends were cut back, 1 base at V and 4 bases at J, with 11 bases in the middle. Germline-derived CDR1 and CDR2 are SGHTA and FQGNSA. CDR3 sequence reads: CASSLGQGSYNEQFF. The CDR3 DNA sequence: TGTGCCAGCAGCTTAGGGCAGGGGTCGTACAATGAGCAGTTCTTC.

This rearrangement joins TRBV20-1 to TRBJ1-5, with D perhaps TRBD1 (6 bases). Germline values: CDR1 DFQATT, CDR2 SNEGSKA (reference sequence). This CDR3 is built from 15 residues. Trimming took off 3 bases at V and 8 bases at J, with 20 bases between the two ends. In nucleotides, the CDR3 is TGCAGTGCTAGTCGGGGGGCCACGGGGATAGAGCCCCAGCATTTT. Translated: CSASRGATGIEPQHF.

V is TRBV6-5 and J is TRBJ1-1, with D perhaps matching TRBD1 (6 bases). Germline V gene sequence: CDR1 MNHEY, CDR2 SVGAGI. This CDR3 region has 16 residues. The germline V and J ends were trimmed by 0 bases and 7 bases, with 18 bases remaining between them. This chain's CDR3 is CASSYSAGGSSREAFF. The CDR3 DNA follows: TGTGCCAGCAGTTACTCGGCGGGGGGCTCTTCCCGTGAAGCTTTCTTT.

The chain carries TRBV19 and TRBJ2-6; 7 bases align to TRBD1. The J segment lost 1 base and the V segment lost 6 bases, leaving 12 bases of the junction unmatched. CDR1 is LNHDA, CDR2 SQIVND, per germline (reference sequence). The CDR3 contains 18 residues. CDR3 sequence: CASRDSTGTESGANVLTF. In DNA, the CDR3 is TGTGCCAGTAGGGACTCGACAGGGACAGAATCTGGGGCCAACGTCCTGACTTTC.

This rearrangement joins TRBV19 to TRBJ2-7, with TRBD2 matching over 7 bases. This CDR3 comprises 15 residues. Per germline, CDR1 LNHDA and CDR2 SQIVND (reference sequence). V dropped 3 bases and J dropped 2; count of bases not matched to a gene: 7. CDR3 amino acids: CASSIFAGDPYEQYF. CDR3 in DNA: TGTGCCAGTAGTATTTTTGCGGGGGACCCCTACGAGCAGTACTTC.

The CDR3 is CASSQDRQSSGNTIYF. In DNA, the CDR3 is TGCGCCAGCAGCCAAGATCGACAGAGCTCTGGAAACACCATATATTTT. The gene calls are TRBV4-3 and TRBJ1-3, with D tentatively TRBD1 (5 bases). The CDR3 has 16 amino acids. The V gene's germline CDR1 is LGHNA and CDR2 YSLEER. The V and J ends lost 0 bases and 0 bases respectively, with 9 bases between them.

The gene calls are TRBV10-3 and TRBJ1-6; 7 nucleotides line up with TRBD1. Trimming took 6 bases from V and 5 from J; bases not matched to a gene: 4. This CDR3 is built from 14 residues. Germline V CDR1 and CDR2: ENHRY, SYGVKD. CDR3 amino acids: CAISPGQNNSPLHF. The CDR3 nucleotides read TGTGCCATCAGCCCGGGACAGAATAATTCACCCCTCCACTTT.

The chain carries TRBV27 and TRBJ1-5; D is perhaps TRBD1 (6 bases). CDR3 length: 13 residues. Germline-derived CDR1 and CDR2 are MNHEY and SMNVEV (reference sequence). Trimming took off 3 bases at V and 7 bases at J, with 10 bases between the two ends. DNA for the CDR3: TGTGCCAGCAGTTTGCAGGGGCACCAGCCCCAGCATTTT. Protein product: CASSLQGHQPQHF.

The J gene is TRBJ1-1, the V gene TRBV6-5; tentatively, D is TRBD1 (5 bases). CDR1 and CDR2 (germline): MNHEY, SVGAGI. There are 13 residues in the CDR3. V was clipped by 8 bases and J by 0 bases, with 10 bases between them. Written as DNA, the CDR3 is TGTGCCAGCGGGGGGGAAATGAACACTGAAGCTTTCTTT. Its translation: CASGGEMNTEAFF.

The chain has TRBV6-5 and TRBJ2-1; TRBD2 matches at 9 bases. The CDR3 is made up of 14 amino acids. Germline loops: CDR1 MNHEY, CDR2 SVGAGI. With 6 bases clipped from V and 8 bases from J, the junction kept 8 bases outside the gene matches. The CDR3: CASRIAGASDEQFF. For the CDR3, the DNA is TGTGCCAGCAGGATAGCGGGGGCCAGCGATGAGCAGTTCTTC.

This clone has a handful of counts. The V gene is TRBV9, the J gene TRBJ1-1; 7 bases are a match to TRBD1. Germline V gene sequence: CDR1 SGDLS, CDR2 YYNGEE. V was clipped by 0 bases and J by 5 bases; unmatched bases: 10. The CDR3 length is 16 residues. This CDR3 is CASSVGAGGRGTEAFF. For the CDR3, the DNA is TGTGCCAGCAGCGTAGGAGCAGGGGGTCGGGGTACTGAAGCTTTCTTT.

The V call is TRBV4-1, the J call TRBJ2-3, with D tentatively TRBD2 (6 bases). Germline V gives CDR1 MGHRA, CDR2 YSYEKL. This CDR3 has 16 amino acids. Trimming removed 4 bases from V and 0 bases from J, with 14 bases in between. CDR3 sequence reads: CASSPTRSGSTDTQYF. CDR3 DNA: TGCGCCAGCAGCCCGACTCGTAGCGGTAGCACAGATACGCAGTATTTT.

This rearrangement joins TRBV19 to TRBJ2-1, with TRBD1 identical over 7 bases. Trimming cost V 6 bases and J 0 bases; bases outside gene matches: 5. Germline-derived CDR1 and CDR2 are LNHDA and SQIVND (reference sequence). This CDR3 is 15 amino acids long. The CDR3 DNA is TGTGCCAGTAGGTCAGACAGGGACTCCTACAATGAGCAGTTCTTC. Amino acid sequence: CASRSDRDSYNEQFF.